This section outlines one TCR beta chain sequence together with its context. Its antigen remains unidentified. The sample holds no much larger clone one base away, and base qualities are not on file. Collaborating institutions collected whole blood in K2EDTA tubes following their own protocols. For TCRbeta analysis, collaborator samples were shipped as frozen whole blood, as isolated PBMCs, or as DNA extracted from either sample type. The entry originates in a study of blood T cell repertoires in COVID-19 (dated by TCRdb to 2018 to 2021). Broadly, across the study: Samples from collaborators originated in the United States, Italy and Spain and spanned both the acute and convalescent phases of COVID-19. Samples were obtained from the ongoing ImmuneRACE study (first 160 participants) and from about 1,300 subjects provided by 6 global collaborators. Where available, HLA class I and class II types were obtained from metadata supplied by the sample provider rather than from assay-based typing. The prospective study material was composed of cDNA or gDNA derived from T cells, B-cell-depleted T cells, or PBMCs. Deeply sampled blood TCRbeta repertoires from subjects exposed to, actively infected with, or recovered from COVID-19 were included in the dataset. A de-identified subject ID, COVID-19 status, age in years and sex were almost always included in the sample metadata. The repertoires were made available in a free public database intended to serve as a resource for research on the immune response to SARS-CoV-2. General findings and caveats noted by the study authors: Clinical and demographic metadata were provided uncurated, with the amount varying by source and participant.

CDR1 and CDR2 (SGHTA, FQGNSA) derive from the germline V gene. The CDR3, from cysteine to phenylalanine, totals 15 residues. The kept DNA is CDR3 alone, 45 bases in frame from the first base. Relative to germline, V is 5 bases shorter and J is 4 bases shorter, with 17 bases between their ends. The immunoSEQ Assay, a bias-controlled multiplex PCR, was used to amplify TCRbeta CDR3 regions from genomic DNA. The source study handled its data this way. The number of nucleated cells in each sample was estimated from the amplification of reference gene primers within the assay. To quantify the absolute abundance of each unique TCRbeta CDR3 rearrangement, sequence reads were collapsed and filtered. Productive Simpson clonality was computed per sample as the square root of Simpson's diversity index over productive rearrangements. Here the immuneACCESS table is served through TCRdb, limited to in-frame sequences with V and J called. Missing clones are a known gap in these copies; in checked studies unresolved V genes cover under half, and the rest lacks a known reason. V, J and clone size reflect that table, while D and trimming were determined from the DNA. For this sample the table gives about 140,000 clones, of which over 60% were detected only once. The ten largest clones represent 3.5% to 5% of the sample.

The sample was peripheral blood. This sequence uses TRBV7-2 and TRBJ1-2; TRBD1 is a weak D gene call, 5 bases matching. The receptor was isolated from a woman older than 75 with active or convalescent COVID-19. The DNA sequence follows: TGTGCCAGCAGCATACAACCGACAGAGGTCTATGGCTACACCTTC. Its protein is CASSIQPTEVYGYTF.